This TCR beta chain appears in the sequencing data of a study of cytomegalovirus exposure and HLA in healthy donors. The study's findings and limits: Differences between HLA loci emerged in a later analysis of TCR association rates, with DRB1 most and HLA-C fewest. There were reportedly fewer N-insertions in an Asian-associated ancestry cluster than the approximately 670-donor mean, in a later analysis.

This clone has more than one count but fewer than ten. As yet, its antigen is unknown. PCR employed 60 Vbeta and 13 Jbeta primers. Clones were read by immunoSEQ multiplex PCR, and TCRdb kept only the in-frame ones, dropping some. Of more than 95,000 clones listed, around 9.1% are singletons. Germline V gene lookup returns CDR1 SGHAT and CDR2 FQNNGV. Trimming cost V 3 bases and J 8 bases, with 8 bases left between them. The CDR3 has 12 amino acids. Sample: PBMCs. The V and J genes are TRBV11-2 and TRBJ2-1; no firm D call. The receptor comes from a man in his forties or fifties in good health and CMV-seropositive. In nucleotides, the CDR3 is TGTGCCAGCAGCTTCCTGGGCGATGAGCAGTTCTTC. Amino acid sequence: CASSFLGDEQFF.